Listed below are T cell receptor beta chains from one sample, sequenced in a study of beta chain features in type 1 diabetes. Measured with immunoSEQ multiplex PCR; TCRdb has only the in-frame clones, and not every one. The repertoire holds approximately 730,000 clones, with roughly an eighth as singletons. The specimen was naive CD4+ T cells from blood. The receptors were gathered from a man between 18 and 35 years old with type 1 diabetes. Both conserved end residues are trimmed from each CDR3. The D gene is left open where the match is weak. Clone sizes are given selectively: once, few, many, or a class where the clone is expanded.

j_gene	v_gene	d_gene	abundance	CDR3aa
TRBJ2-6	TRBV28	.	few	ASSFHYRDLSGANVLT
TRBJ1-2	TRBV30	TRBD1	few	AWCRDRGTTNYGYT
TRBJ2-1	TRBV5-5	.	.	ASSLGTVNEQF
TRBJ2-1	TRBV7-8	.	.	ASSYSGGGAGYNEQF
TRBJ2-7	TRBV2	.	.	ASSESLVGYEQY
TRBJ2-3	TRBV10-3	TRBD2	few	ATTGTSGVPDTQY
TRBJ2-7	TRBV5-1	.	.	ASSPGGLLYEQY
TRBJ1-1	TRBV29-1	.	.	SVDYHRVLNTEAF
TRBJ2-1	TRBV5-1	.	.	ASSAGDGTRYNEQF
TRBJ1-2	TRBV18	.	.	ASSRDPSGYT
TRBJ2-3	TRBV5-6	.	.	ASTPSLRGPDTQY
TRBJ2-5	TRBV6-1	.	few	ASTRGSEETQY
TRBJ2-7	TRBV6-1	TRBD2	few	ASSERGLNYEQY
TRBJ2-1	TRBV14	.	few	ASSQDWGNSYNEQF
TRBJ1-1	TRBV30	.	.	AWSQGMNTEAF
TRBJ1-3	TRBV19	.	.	ASSNQGSGNTIY
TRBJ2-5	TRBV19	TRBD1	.	ASSIWGQQETQY
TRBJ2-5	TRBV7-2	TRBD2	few	ASSLKGSGGHQETQY
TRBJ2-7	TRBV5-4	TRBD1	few	ASSHDRGPPYEQY
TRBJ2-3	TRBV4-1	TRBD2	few	ASSQGISGAPDTQY
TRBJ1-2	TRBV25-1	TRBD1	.	ASSESTGARGGYT
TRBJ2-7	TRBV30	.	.	AWSSAYEQY
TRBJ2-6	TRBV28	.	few	ASSLRQGPSPGANVLT
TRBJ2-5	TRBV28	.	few	ASSLSPGRREETQY
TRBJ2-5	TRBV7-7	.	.	ASSFSLGVETQY
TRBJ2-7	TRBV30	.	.	AWSVKGHGVGEQY